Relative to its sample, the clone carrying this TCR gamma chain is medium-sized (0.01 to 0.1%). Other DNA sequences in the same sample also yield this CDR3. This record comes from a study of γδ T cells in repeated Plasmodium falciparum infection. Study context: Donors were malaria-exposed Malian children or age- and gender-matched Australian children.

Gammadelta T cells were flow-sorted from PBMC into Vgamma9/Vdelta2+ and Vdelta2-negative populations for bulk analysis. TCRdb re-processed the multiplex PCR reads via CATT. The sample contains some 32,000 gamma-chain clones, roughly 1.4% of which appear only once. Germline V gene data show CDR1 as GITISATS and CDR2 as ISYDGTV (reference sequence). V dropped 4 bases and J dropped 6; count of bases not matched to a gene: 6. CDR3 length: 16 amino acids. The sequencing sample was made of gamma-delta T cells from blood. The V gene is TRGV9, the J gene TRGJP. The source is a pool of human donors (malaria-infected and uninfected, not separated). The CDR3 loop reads CALWDVLELGKKIKVF. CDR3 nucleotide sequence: TGTGCCTTGTGGGACGTTCTAGAGTTGGGCAAAAAAATCAAGGTATTT.